This T cell receptor beta chain is from a study of T cells expressing NK-cell markers. As for the study in general: Seven of the eight sequenced donors were HCMV-seropositive; one was seronegative. Study-wide results and caveats: What remained unclear was the HCMV specificity of expanded NKG2C+ T cell clones.

A 5'RACE template switching approach incorporating UMIs was used to make TCR beta cDNA. TCRdb reprocessed the 5' RACE reads, with one entry per CDR3 protein and no DNA. The table lists about 460,000 distinct CDR3 sequences. The CDR3 spans 12 residues. Germline V lookup: CDR1 MNHNS, CDR2 SASEGT. A note on this clonotype: The antigen is unknown.

The V and J genes are TRBV6-1 and TRBJ2-2. This receptor was obtained from a woman in her fifties or sixties in good health. The sample taken for sequencing was blood T cells: a sorted CD56 or NKG2C T cell subset, CD4+ or CD8+ T cells, or bulk PBMC T cells (not recorded which). This CDR3 reads CASITNTGELFF.